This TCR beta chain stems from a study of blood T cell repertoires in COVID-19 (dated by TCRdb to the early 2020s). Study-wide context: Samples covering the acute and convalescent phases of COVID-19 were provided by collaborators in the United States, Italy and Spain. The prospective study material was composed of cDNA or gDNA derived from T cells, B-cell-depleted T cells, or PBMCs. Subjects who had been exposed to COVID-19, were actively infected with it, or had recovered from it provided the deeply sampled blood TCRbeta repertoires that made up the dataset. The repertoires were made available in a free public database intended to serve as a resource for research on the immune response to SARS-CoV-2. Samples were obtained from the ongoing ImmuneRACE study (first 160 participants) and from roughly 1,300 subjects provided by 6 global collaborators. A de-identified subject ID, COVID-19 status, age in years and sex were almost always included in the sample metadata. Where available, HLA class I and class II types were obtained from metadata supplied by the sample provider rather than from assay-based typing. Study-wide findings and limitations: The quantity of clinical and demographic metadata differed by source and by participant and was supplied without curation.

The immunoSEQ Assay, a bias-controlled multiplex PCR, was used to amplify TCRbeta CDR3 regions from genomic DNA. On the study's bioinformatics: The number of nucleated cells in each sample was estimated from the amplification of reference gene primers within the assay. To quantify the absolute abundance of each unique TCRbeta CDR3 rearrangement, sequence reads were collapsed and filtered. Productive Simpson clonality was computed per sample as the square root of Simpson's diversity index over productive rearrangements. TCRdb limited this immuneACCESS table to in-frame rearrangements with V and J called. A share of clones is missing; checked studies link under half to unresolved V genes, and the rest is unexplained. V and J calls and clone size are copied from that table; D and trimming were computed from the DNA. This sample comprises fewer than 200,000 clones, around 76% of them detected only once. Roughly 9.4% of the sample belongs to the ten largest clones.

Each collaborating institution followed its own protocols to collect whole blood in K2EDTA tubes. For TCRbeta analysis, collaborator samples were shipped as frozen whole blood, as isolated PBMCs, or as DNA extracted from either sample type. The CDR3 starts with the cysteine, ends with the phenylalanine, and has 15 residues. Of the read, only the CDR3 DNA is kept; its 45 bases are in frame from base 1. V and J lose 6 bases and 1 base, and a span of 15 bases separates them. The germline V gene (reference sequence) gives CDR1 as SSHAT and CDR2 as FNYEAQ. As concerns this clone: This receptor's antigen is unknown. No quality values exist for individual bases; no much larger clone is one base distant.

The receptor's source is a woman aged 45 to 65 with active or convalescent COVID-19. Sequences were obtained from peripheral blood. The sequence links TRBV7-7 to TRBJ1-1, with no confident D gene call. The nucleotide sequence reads TGTGCCAGCAGTAAGCTCCGCGGAGAGAACACTGAAGCTTTCTTT. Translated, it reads CASSKLRGENTEAFF.